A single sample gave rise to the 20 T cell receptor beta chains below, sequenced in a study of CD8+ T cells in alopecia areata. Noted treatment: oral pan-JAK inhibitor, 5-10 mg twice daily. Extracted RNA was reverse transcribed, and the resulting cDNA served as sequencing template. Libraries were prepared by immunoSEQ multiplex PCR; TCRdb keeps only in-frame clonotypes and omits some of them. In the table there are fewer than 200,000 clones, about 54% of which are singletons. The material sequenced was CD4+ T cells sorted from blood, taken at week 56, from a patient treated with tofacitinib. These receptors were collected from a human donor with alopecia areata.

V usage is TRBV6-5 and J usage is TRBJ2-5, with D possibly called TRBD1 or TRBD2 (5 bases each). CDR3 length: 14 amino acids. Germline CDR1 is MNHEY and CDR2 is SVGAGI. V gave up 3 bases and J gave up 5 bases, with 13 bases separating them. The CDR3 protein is CASSYGGLGETQYF. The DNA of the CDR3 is TGTGCCAGCAGTTATGGGGGTTTAGGGGAGACCCAGTACTTC.

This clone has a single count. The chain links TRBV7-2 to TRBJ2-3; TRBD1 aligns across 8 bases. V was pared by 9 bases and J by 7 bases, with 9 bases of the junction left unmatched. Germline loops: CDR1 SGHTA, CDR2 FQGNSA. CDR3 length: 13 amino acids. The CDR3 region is CASRTTGVHTQYF. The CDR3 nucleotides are TGTGCCAGTAGGACGACAGGGGTTCATACGCAGTATTTT.

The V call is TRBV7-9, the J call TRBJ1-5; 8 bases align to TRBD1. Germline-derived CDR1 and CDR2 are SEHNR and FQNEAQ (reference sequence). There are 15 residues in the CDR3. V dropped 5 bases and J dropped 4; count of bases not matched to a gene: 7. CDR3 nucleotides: TGTGCCAGCAGCCAAGGACAGGGACATAATCAGCCCCAGCATTTT. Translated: CASSQGQGHNQPQHF.

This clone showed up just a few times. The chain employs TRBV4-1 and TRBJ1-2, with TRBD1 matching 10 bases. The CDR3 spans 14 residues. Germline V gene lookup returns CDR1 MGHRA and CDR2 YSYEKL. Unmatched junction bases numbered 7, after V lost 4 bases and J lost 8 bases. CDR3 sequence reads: CASSLTGGEGGYTF. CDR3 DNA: TGCGCCAGCAGCCTGACAGGGGGCGAAGGGGGCTACACCTTC.

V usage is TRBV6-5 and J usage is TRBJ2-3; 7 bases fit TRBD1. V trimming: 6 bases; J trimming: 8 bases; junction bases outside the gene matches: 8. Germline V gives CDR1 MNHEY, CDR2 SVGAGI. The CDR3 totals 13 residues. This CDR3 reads CASSKGTVGTQYF. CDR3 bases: TGTGCCAGCAGCAAAGGGACAGTAGGTACGCAGTATTTT.

CDR3 in DNA: TGTGCCAGCAGCTTACGGGCGATAGGGGCCACCGGGGAGCTGTTTTTT. This gives the protein CASSLRAIGATGELFF. The chain couples TRBV7-2 to TRBJ2-2, with TRBD1 as a possible D gene (5 bases). CDR3 size: 16 residues. V lost 2 bases, J lost 4 bases, and 14 bases lay in between. Germline loops: CDR1 SGHTA, CDR2 FQGNSA.

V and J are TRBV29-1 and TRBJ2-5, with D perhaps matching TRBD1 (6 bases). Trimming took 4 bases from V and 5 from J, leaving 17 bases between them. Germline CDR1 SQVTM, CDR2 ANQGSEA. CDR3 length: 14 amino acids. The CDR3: CSVGETWGLETQYF. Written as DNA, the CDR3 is TGCAGCGTTGGGGAAACGTGGGGGCTGGAGACCCAGTACTTC.

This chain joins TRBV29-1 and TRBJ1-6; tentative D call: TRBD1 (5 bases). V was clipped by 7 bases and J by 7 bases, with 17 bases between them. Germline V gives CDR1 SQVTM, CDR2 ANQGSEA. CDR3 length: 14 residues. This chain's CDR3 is CSAADGGPNSPLHF. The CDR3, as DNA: TGCAGCGCTGCAGATGGGGGTCCCAATTCACCCCTCCACTTT.

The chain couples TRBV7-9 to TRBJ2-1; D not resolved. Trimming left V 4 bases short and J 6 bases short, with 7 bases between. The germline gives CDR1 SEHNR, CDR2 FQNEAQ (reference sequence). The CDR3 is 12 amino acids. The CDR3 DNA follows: TGTGCCAGCAGCTCCCAGGCCAATGAGCAGTTCTTC. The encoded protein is CASSSQANEQFF.

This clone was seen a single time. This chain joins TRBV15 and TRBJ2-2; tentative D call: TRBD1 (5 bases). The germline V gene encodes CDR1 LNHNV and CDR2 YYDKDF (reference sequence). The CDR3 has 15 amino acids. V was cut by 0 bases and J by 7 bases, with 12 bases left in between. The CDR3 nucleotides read TGTGCCACCAGCAGAGATCCCGCAGGGATCGGGGAGCTGTTTTTT. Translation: CATSRDPAGIGELFF. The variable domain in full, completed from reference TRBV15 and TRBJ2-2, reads DAMVIQNPRYQVTQFGKPVTLSCSQTLNHNVMYWYQQKSSQAPKLLFHYYDKDFNNEADTPDNFQSRRPNTSFCFLDIRSPGLGDTAMYLCATSRDPAGIGELFFGEGSRLTVL.

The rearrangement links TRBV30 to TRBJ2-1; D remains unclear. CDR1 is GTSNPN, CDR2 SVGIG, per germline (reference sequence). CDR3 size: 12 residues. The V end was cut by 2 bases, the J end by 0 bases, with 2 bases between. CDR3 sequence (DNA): TGTGCCTGGAGTAGCTCCTACAATGAGCAGTTCTTC. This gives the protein CAWSSSYNEQFF.

Written as DNA, the CDR3 is TGCGCCAGCAAACCCACACAGGGGGCTTTAAACATTCAGTACTTC. This sequence encodes CASKPTQGALNIQYF. This chain uses TRBV5-1 with TRBJ2-4; 9 nucleotides line up with TRBD1. This CDR3 is 15 amino acids long. The V gene's germline CDR1 is SGHRS and CDR2 YFSETQ. Trimming cost V 6 bases and J 6 bases; bases outside gene matches: 10.

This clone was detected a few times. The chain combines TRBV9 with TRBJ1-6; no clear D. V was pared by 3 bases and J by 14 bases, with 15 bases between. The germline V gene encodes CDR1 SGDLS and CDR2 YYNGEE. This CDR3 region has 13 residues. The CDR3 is CASSGSNAWALHF. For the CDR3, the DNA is TGTGCCAGCAGCGGATCAAACGCTTGGGCCCTCCACTTT.

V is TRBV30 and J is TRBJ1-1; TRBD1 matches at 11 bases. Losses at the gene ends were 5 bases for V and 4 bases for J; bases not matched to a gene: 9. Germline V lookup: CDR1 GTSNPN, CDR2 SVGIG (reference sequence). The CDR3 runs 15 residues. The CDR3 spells CAWGTGGTPSTEAFF. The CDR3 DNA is TGTGCCTGGGGGACAGGGGGTACCCCGAGCACTGAAGCTTTCTTT.

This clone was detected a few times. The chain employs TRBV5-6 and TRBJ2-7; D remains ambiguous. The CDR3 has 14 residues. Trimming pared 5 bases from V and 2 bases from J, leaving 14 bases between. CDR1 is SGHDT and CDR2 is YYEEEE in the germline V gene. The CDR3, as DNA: TGTGCCAGCAGTCACAGCAGAGCAACCTACGAGCAGTACTTC. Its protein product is CASSHSRATYEQYF.

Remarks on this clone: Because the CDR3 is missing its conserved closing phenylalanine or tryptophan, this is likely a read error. This CDR3 reads CASSLVGTSGYEQYL. The CDR3 DNA follows: TGCGCCAGCAGCTTAGTAGGGACTAGCGGGTACGAGCAGTACCTC. This sequence joins TRBV5-1 and TRBJ2-7; 12 nucleotides agree with TRBD2. Germline CDR1 reads SGHRS; CDR2 reads YFSETQ. V dropped 2 bases and J dropped 4; count of bases not matched to a gene: 4. This CDR3 has 15 amino acids.

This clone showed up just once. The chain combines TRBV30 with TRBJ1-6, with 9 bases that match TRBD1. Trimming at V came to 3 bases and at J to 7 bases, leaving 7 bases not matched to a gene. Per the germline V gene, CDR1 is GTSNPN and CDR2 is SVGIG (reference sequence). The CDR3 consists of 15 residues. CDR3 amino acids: CAWSHRTGVNSPLHF. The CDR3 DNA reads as TGTGCCTGGAGCCATCGGACAGGGGTCAATTCACCCCTCCACTTT.

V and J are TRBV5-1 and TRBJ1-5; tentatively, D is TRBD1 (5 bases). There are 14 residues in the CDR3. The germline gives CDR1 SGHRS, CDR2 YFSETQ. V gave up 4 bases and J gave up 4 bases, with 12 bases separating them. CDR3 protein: CASSLGEVNQPQHF. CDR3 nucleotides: TGCGCCAGCAGCCTGGGGGAGGTTAATCAGCCCCAGCATTTT. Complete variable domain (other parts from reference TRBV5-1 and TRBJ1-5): KAGVTQTPRYLIKTRGQQVTLSCSPISGHRSVSWYQQTPGQGLQFLFEYFSETQRNKGNFPGRFSGRQFSNSRSEMNVSTLELGDSALYLCASSLGEVNQPQHFGDGTRLSIL.

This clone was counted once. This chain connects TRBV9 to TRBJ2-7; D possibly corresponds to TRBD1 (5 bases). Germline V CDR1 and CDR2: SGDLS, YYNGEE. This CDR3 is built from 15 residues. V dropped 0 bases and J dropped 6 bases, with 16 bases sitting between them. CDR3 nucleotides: TGTGCCAGCAGCGTAGCAGAAAGCAGGGTAGTCGAGCAGTACTTC. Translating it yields CASSVAESRVVEQYF. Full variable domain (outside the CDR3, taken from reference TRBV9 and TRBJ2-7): DSGVTQTPKHLITATGQRVTLRCSPRSGDLSVYWYQQSLDQGLQFLIQYYNGEERAKGNILERFSAQQFPDLHSELNLSSLELGDSALYFCASSVAESRVVEQYFGPGTRLTVT.

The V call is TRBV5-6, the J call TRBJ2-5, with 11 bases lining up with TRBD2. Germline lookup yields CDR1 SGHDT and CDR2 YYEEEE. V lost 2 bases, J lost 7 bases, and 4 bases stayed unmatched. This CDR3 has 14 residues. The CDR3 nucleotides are TGTGCCAGCAGCTTAAAGGGACTAGCGGCGACCCAGTACTTC. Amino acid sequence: CASSLKGLAATQYF.